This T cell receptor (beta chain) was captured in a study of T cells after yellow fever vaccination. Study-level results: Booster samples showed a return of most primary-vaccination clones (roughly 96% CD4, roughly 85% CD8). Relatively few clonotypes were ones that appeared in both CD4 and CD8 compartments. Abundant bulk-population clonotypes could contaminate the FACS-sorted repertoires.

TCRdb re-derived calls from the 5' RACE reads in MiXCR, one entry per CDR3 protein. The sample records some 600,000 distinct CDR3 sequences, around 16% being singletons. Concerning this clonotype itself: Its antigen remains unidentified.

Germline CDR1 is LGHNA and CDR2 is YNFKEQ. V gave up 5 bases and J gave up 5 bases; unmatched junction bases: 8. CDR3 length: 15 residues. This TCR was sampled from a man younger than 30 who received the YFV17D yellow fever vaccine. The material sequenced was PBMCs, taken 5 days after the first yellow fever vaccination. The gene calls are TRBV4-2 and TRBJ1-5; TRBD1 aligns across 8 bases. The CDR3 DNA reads TGTGCCAGCAGCGTGATACAGGGGGAAGATCAGCCCCAGCATTTT. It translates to CASSVIQGEDQPQHF.